This T cell receptor beta chain was sequenced in a study of cytomegalovirus exposure and HLA in healthy donors. Study details: Of all 400 or so donors who were genotyped, under 90% belonged to the Caucasian-associated ancestry cluster. General study points: Researchers counted roughly 150 TCR beta chains as cytomegalovirus-associated.

PCR used 60 Vbeta primers and 13 Jbeta primers. TCRdb's copy holds only in-frame clones and misses some; the assay was immunoSEQ multiplex PCR. Among 200,000 to 250,000 clones listed, around 64% were seen once. CDR1 is LGHNA and CDR2 is YNFKEQ in the germline V gene. The CDR3 sequence is 8 residues long. With respect to this clone: What it binds is not known. One junction end does not reproduce the germline sequence, and a read error may be involved.

Input material: PBMCs. This TCR was sampled from a man aged 35 to 55 in good health and CMV-seropositive. The J gene is TRBJ2-1, the V gene TRBV4-2; no definite D call. The CDR3 here is CASSQQIF. The DNA for the CDR3 is TGTGCCAGCAGCCAACAGATCTTC.